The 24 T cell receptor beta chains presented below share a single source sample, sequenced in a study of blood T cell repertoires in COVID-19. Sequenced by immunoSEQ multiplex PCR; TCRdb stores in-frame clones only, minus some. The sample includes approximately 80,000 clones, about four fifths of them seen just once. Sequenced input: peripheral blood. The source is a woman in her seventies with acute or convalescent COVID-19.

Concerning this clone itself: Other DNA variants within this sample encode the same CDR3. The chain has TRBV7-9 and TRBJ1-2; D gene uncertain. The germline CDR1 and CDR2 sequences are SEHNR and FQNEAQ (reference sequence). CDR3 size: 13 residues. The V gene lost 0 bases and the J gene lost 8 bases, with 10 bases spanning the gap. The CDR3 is CASSLAGGSGYTF. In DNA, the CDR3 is TGTGCCAGCAGCTTAGCTGGAGGCTCGGGCTACACCTTC.

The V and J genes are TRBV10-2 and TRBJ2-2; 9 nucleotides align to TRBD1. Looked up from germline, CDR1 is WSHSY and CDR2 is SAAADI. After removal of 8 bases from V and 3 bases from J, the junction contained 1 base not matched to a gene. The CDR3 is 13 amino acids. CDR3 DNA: TGCGCCAGCCGGGACAGGGACACCGGGGAGCTGTTTTTT. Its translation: CASRDRDTGELFF.

For the CDR3, the DNA is TGTGCCAGCAGTTTCCGGGGCGGGGACACTGAAGCTTTCTTT. Its translation is CASSFRGGDTEAFF. The rearrangement links TRBV27 to TRBJ1-1; D is perhaps TRBD1 (5 bases). Trimming stripped 3 bases from V and 3 bases from J, with 11 bases between. The CDR3 is 14 residues long. Germline values: CDR1 MNHEY, CDR2 SMNVEV (reference sequence).

This CDR3 is CASTGPEATGGTYEQYF. The DNA for the CDR3 is TGTGCCAGCACAGGTCCTGAGGCTACAGGTGGTACCTACGAGCAGTACTTC. The rearrangement joins TRBV2 to TRBJ2-7; D perhaps matches TRBD1 (5 bases). CDR3 length: 17 amino acids. V gave up 7 bases and J gave up 2 bases, with 24 bases separating them. Germline V gene data show CDR1 as SNHLY and CDR2 as FYNNEI.

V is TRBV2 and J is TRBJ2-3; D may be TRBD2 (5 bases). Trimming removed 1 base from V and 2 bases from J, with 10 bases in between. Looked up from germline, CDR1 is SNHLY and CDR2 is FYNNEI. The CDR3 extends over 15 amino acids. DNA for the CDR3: TGTGCCAGCAGTGAAGTACGGCTAGCCACAGATACGCAGTATTTT. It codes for CASSEVRLATDTQYF.

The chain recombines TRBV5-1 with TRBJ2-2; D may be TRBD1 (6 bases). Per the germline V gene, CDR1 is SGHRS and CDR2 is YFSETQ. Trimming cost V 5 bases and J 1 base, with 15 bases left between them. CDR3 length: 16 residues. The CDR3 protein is CASSGDPGENTGELFF. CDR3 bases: TGCGCCAGCAGTGGAGATCCAGGGGAGAACACCGGGGAGCTGTTTTTT.

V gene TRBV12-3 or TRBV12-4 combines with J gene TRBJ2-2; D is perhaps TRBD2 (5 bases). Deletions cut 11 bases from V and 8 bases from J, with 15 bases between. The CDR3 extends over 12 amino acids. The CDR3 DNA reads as TGTGCCGGGCATGATCGGGGAGGGGAGCTGTTTTTT. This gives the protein CAGHDRGGELFF.

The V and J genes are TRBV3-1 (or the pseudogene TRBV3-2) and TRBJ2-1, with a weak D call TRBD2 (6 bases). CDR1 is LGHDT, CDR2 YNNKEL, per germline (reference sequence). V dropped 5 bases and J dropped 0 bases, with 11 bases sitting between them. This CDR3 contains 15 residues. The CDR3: CASSSFSGSYNEQFF. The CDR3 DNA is TGTGCCAGCAGCTCGTTTAGCGGCTCCTACAATGAGCAGTTCTTC.

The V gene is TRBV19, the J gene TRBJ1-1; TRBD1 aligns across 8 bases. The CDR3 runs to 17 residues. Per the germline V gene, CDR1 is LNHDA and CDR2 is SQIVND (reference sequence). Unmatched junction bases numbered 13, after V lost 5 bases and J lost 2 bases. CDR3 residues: CASSPSQGAVYNTEAFF. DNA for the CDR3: TGTGCCAGTAGTCCTTCCCAGGGGGCGGTTTACAACACTGAAGCTTTCTTT.

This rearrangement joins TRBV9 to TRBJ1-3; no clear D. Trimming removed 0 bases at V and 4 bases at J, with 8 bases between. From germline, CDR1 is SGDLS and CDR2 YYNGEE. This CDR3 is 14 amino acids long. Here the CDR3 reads CASSVAELGNTIYF. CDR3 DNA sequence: TGTGCCAGCAGCGTAGCTGAGCTCGGAAACACCATATATTTT.

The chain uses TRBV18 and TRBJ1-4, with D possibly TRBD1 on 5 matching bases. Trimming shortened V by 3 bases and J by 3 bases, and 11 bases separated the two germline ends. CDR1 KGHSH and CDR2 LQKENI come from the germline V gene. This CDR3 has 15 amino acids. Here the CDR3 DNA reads TGTGCCAGCTCACCGATAACGGGGGCTAATGAAAAACTGTTTTTT. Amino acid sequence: CASSPITGANEKLFF. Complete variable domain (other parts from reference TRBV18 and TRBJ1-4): NAGVMQNPRHLVRRRGQEARLRCSPMKGHSHVYWYRQLPEEGLKFMVYLQKENIIDESGMPKERFSAEFPKEGPSILRIQQVVRGDSAAYFCASSPITGANEKLFFGSGTQLSVL.

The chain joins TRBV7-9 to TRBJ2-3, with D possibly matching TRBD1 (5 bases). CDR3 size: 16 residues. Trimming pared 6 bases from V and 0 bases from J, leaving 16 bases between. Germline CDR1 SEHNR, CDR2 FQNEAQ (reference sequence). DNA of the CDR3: TGTGCCAGCAGACGAGGACATGCCTCTAGCACAGATACGCAGTATTTT. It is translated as CASRRGHASSTDTQYF. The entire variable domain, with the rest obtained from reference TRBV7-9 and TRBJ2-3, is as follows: DTGVSQNPRHKITKRGQNVTFRCDPISEHNRLYWYRQTLGQGPEFLTYFQNEAQLEKSRLLSDRFSAERPKGSFSTLEIQRTEQGDSAMYLCASRRGHASSTDTQYFGPGTRLTVL.

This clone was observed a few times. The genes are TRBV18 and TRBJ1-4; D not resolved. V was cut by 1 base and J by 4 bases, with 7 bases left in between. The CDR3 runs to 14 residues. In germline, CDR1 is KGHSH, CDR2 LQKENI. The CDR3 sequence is CASSPQSSNEKLFF. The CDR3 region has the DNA TGTGCCAGCTCACCACAATCCAGTAATGAAAAACTGTTTTTT.

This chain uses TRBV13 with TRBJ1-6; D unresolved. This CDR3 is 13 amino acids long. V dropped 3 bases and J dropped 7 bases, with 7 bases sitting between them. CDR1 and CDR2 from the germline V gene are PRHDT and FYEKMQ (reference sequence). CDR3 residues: CASSFSNNSPLHF. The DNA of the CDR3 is TGTGCCAGCAGCTTCAGTAACAATTCACCCCTCCACTTT.

CDR3 amino acids: CASSLGTATSYGYTF. The CDR3, as DNA: TGTGCCAGCAGCCTGGGGACAGCCACTTCCTATGGCTACACCTTC. The V gene is TRBV28, the J gene TRBJ1-2; 7 nucleotides align to TRBD1. Germline V gene data show CDR1 as MDHEN and CDR2 as SYDVKM. V trimming: 6 bases; J trimming: 4 bases; junction bases outside the gene matches: 11. This CDR3 comprises 15 residues.

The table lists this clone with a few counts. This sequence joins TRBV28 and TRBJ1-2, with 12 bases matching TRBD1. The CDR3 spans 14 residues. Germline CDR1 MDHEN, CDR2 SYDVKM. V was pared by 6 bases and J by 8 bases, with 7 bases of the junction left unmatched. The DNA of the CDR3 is TGTGCCAGCAGCTGGGGACAGGGGGCTGTCGGCTACACCTTC. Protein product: CASSWGQGAVGYTF.

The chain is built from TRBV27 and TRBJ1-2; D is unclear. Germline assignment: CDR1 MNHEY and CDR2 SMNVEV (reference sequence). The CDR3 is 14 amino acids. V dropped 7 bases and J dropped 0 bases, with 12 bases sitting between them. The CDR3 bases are TGTGCCAGCACCAGACACCTAACTAACTATGGCTACACCTTC. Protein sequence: CASTRHLTNYGYTF.

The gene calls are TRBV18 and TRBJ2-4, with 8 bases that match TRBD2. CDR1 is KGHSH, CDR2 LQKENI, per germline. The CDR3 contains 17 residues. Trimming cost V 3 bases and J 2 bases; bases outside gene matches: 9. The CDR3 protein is CASSPFDLAGSKNIQYF. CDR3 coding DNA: TGTGCCAGCTCACCTTTTGACCTAGCGGGCTCCAAAAACATTCAGTACTTC.

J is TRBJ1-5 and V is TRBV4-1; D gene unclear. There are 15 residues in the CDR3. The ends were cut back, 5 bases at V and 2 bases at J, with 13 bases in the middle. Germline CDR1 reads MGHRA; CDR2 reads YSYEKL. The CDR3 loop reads CASSFRGEGNQPQHF. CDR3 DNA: TGCGCCAGCAGCTTCCGGGGTGAAGGCAATCAGCCCCAGCATTTT.

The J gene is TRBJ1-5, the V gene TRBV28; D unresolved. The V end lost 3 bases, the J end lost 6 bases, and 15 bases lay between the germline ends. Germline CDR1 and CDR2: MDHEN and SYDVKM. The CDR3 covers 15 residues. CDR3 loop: CASSFRTQRGQPQHF. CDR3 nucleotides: TGTGCCAGCAGTTTCCGAACACAGCGGGGTCAGCCCCAGCATTTT.

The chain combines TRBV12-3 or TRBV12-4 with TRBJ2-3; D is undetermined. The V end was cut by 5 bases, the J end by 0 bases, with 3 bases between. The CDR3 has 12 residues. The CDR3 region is CASSPSTDTQYF. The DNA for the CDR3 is TGTGCCAGCAGTCCTAGCACAGATACGCAGTATTTT.

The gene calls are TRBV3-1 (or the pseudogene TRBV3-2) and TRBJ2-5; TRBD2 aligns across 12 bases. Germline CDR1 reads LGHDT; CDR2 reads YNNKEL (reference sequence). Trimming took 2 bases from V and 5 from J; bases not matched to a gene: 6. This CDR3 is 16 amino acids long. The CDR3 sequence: CASSQRLAGEGETQYF. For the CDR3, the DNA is TGTGCCAGCAGCCAAAGACTAGCGGGGGAAGGGGAGACCCAGTACTTC.

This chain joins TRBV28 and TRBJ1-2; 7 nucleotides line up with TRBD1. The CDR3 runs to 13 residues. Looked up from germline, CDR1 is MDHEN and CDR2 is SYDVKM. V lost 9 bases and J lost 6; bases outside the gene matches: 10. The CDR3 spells CASKYGTGDGYTF. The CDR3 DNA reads TGTGCCAGTAAATACGGAACAGGGGATGGCTACACCTTC.

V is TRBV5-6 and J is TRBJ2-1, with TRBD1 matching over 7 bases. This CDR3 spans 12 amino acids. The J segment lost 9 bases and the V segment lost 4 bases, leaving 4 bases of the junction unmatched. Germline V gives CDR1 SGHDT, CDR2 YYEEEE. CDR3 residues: CASSRDSLEQFF. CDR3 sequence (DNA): TGTGCCAGCAGCCGGGACAGCCTTGAGCAGTTCTTC.